The clone carrying this TCR beta chain has a handful of counts. Its target is unknown. 13 Jbeta primers and 60 Vbeta primers were used for the PCR. Clones were read by immunoSEQ multiplex PCR, and TCRdb kept only the in-frame ones, dropping some. The data hold under 95,000 clones, with approximately 76% observed a single time. The record originates from a study of cytomegalovirus exposure and HLA in healthy donors. Study-level background: Roughly 80 million unique TCRs from HLA-typed donors were held in an early data release. Study results and caveats: CMV serostatus stood as the only immune exposure information on hand.

Germline V gene data show CDR1 as MDHEN and CDR2 as SYDVKM. V shed 6 bases and J 0 bases; nucleotides not matched to a gene: 11. This CDR3 has 17 residues. The sequenced sample was PBMCs. The rearrangement joins TRBV28 to TRBJ1-1, with 9 positions matching TRBD1. This TCR came from a young man in good health and CMV-seropositive. DNA for the CDR3: TGTGCCAGCAGCCCGGGACAGGGTCCTTTCATGAACACTGAAGCTTTCTTT. Protein product: CASSPGQGPFMNTEAFF.